The 8 T cell receptor beta chains below come from one sample, sequenced in a study of beta chain features in type 1 diabetes. The study reverse transcribed the entire isolated RNA, so it sequenced expressed TCRB transcripts. Method: immunoSEQ multiplex PCR; TCRdb's copy keeps in-frame clones and lacks some. Among 390,000 or so clones listed, roughly 13% were seen once. Sequencing was performed on naive CD4+ T cells from blood. These receptors all stem from a man aged 25 to 45 in good health.

CDR3 bases: TGTGCCAGCTCCGATCGGACTGAAGCTTTCTTT. It yields the protein CASSDRTEAFF. This sequence joins TRBV6-6 and TRBJ1-1; no reliable D call. The germline V and J ends were trimmed by 8 bases and 5 bases, with 9 bases remaining between them. There are 11 residues in the CDR3. CDR1 and CDR2 from the germline V gene are MNHNY and SVGAGI (reference sequence).

A few counts support this clone. This chain uses TRBV4-3 with TRBJ1-6; tentative D call: TRBD1 (6 bases). Germline V CDR1 and CDR2: LGHNA, YSLEER. The CDR3 totals 15 residues. Trimming took 0 bases from V and 7 from J, leaving 10 bases between them. This CDR3 reads CASSQEKQGNSPLHF. The CDR3, as DNA: TGCGCCAGCAGCCAAGAGAAACAGGGAAATTCACCCCTCCACTTT.

This clone was detected a few times. V usage is TRBV15 and J usage is TRBJ2-7; 7 bases align to TRBD2. CDR1 LNHNV and CDR2 YYDKDF come from the germline V gene (reference sequence). The CDR3 runs to 14 residues. J was trimmed by 6 bases and V by 5 bases; bases with no gene match: 10. The CDR3 sequence: CATSVSPTSAEQYV. The CDR3 DNA is TGTGCCACCAGCGTATCACCCACTAGCGCCGAGCAGTACGTC.

This clone showed up just a few times. The chain employs TRBV4-1 and TRBJ2-4; D is unresolved. CDR3 length: 16 amino acids. V shed 1 base and J shed 1 base, with 11 bases lying between them. The V gene's germline CDR1 is MGHRA and CDR2 YSYEKL. The CDR3 DNA reads as TGCGCCAGCAGCCAAGTGGGCATTCAGGCCAAAAACATTCAGTACTTC. Translated: CASSQVGIQAKNIQYF.

This chain connects TRBV6-5 to TRBJ2-7; D possibly uses TRBD1 or TRBD2 (6 bases each). The CDR3 is made up of 13 amino acids. V was trimmed by 5 bases and J by 6 bases, leaving 14 bases between them. Germline V gene data show CDR1 as MNHEY and CDR2 as SVGAGI. The CDR3 here is CASSRRGGSEQYV. CDR3 DNA sequence: TGTGCCAGCAGTCGCAGAGGGGGGAGCGAGCAGTACGTC.

This clone has only a few counts. The chain carries TRBV7-2 and TRBJ2-3, with 7 bases that match TRBD2. The CDR3 consists of 15 residues. CDR1 is SGHTA and CDR2 is FQGNSA in the germline V gene. The J segment lost 4 bases and the V segment lost 5 bases, leaving 9 bases of the junction unmatched. CDR3 nucleotides: TGTGCCAGCAGCCCCTCTGGCGGGAGTCCAGATACGCAGTATTTT. It yields the protein CASSPSGGSPDTQYF.

This clone was detected only a few times. The chain joins TRBV19 to TRBJ2-2, with 11 positions matching TRBD2. Germline CDR1 reads LNHDA; CDR2 reads SQIVND (reference sequence). Trimming removed 3 bases from V and 6 bases from J; junction bases left unmatched: 6. The CDR3 contains 16 residues. CDR3 DNA sequence: TGTGCCAGTAGTATCCCACTAGCGGGAGTACCCGGGGAGCTGTTTTTT. Translated: CASSIPLAGVPGELFF.

This clone appeared a few times. The rearrangement uses TRBV5-1 and TRBJ2-3; D might be TRBD2 (5 bases). Trimming left V 6 bases short and J 3 bases short, with 8 bases between. The length of the CDR3 is 12 residues. The germline V gene encodes CDR1 SGHRS and CDR2 YFSETQ. DNA for the CDR3: TGCGCCAGCAAGTCGGGAACAGATACGCAGTATTTT. It codes for CASKSGTDTQYF.